This entry describes one T cell receptor beta chain. Its antigen remains unidentified. Described time point: pretreatment peripheral blood. Per-patient samples, pretreatment and on-treatment, numbered 1 to 8. V lost 2 bases and J 5 bases, leaving 4 bases between the germline ends. The CDR3 loop spans 11 amino acids. Germline values: CDR1 MNHNY, CDR2 SVGAGI (reference sequence). The repertoire was sequenced with immunoSEQ multiplex PCR; TCRdb's copy has only in-frame clones and lacks some. The sample contains 35,000 to 50,000 clones, about 84% of which appear only once. This sample is drawn from a study of PD-L1 blockade in urothelial cancer. Overall study findings and caveats: Tumor-associated clones in the blood of durable-benefit patients grew more at 3 weeks.

The J gene is TRBJ2-7, the V gene TRBV6-6; D is unclear. The sample in question was PBMCs, obtained around atezolizumab (anti-PD-L1) treatment. This sequence was found in a man between 60 and 70 years old with urothelial cancer. CDR3 loop: CASSYINEQYF. CDR3 coding DNA: TGTGCCAGCAGTTACATTAACGAGCAGTACTTC.